This T cell receptor (beta chain) was recovered during a study of identical twins. With V trimmed by 1 base and J by 6 bases, 2 bases remained unmatched. The CDR3 runs to 15 residues. Germline lookup yields CDR1 SGHRS and CDR2 YFSETQ. General observations from the study: Beta clonotypes that were abundant in cord blood contained fewer insertions, a pattern absent from memory repertoires. In zero-insertion analyses, partial confounding could arise from invariant MAIT and iNKT cells. Conclusions rested on cross-sectional statistics rather than following the same donors.

TCRdb reprocessed the 5' RACE reads with MiXCR, giving one entry per CDR3 protein. Of some 600,000 distinct CDR3 sequences detected, around 7.5% appear once; the ten largest clones hold 1.6%. This clonotype was recorded at least ten times. What it binds is not known. The same sample was also studied in work on yellow fever vaccine responses in identical twins.

The TCR sequence derives from a woman aged 18-29 years in good health. This sequence joins TRBV5-1 and TRBJ2-1, with TRBD1 matching 12 bases. The material sequenced was PBMCs. Here the CDR3 reads CASSLRDRGLNEQFF. The CDR3 DNA is TGCGCCAGCAGCTTGAGGGACAGGGGGCTCAATGAGCAGTTCTTC.